These T cell receptor beta chains were read from a single sample in a study of cytomegalovirus exposure and HLA in healthy donors. Clones were sequenced by immunoSEQ multiplex PCR, and TCRdb holds only the in-frame ones, with some missing. This sample's clone table lists roughly 100,000 clones. The sequenced sample was PBMCs. The receptor source for this set is a man between 35 and 55 years old in good health and CMV-seronegative. The CDR3 runs from the conserved cysteine through the conserved F or W. D genes are given only for firm matches.

D: .
V: TRBV10-3
J: TRBJ1-6
DNA: TGTGCCATCAGTGACACCCGGGAGGCAGGAGGGGAGTCACCCCTCCACTTT
CDR3: CAISDTREAGGESPLHF

D: .
V: TRBV7-2
J: TRBJ2-2
DNA: TGTGCCAGCAGCCGCACTAGCCCCATCACGAACACCGGGGAGCTGTTTTTT
CDR3: CASSRTSPITNTGELFF

D: .
V: TRBV30
J: TRBJ2-7
DNA: TGTGCCTGGAGTACCTTTATACAGGGCTACGAGCAGTACTTC
CDR3: CAWSTFIQGYEQYF

D: .
V: TRBV19
J: TRBJ2-7
DNA: TGTGCCAGTGGGGCCAGTTATTCATCCTACGAGCAGTACTTC
CDR3: CASGASYSSYEQYF

D: TRBD2
V: TRBV4-1
J: TRBJ2-3
DNA: TGCGCCAGCAGCCAAGGCGGGGGGAGGATCACAGATACGCAGTATTTT
CDR3: CASSQGGGRITDTQYF

D: .
V: TRBV5-6
J: TRBJ1-1
DNA: TGTGCCAGCAGCTTGTATTTGAACACTGAAGCTTTCTTT
CDR3: CASSLYLNTEAFF

D: TRBD1
V: TRBV6-5
J: TRBJ2-7
DNA: TGTGCCAGCAGTTACCAACAGGGGGGCGAGCAGTACTTC
CDR3: CASSYQQGGEQYF

D: .
V: TRBV27
J: TRBJ1-1
DNA: TGTGCCAGCAGTTTAGACTCACGCCCCACTGAAGCTTTCTTT
CDR3: CASSLDSRPTEAFF

D: TRBD2
V: TRBV5-1
J: TRBJ2-5
DNA: TGCGCCAGCAGCGGCAGCGGGGGGGCCGTTAGAGAGACCCAGTACTTC
CDR3: CASSGSGGAVRETQYF

D: .
V: TRBV18
J: TRBJ2-7
DNA: TGTGCCAGCTCACCATCCGATGCGTACGAGCAGTACTTC
CDR3: CASSPSDAYEQYF

D: .
V: TRBV28
J: TRBJ2-7
DNA: TGTGCCAGCAGTTCCTCCTCTAGCCCGCCTTCCTACGAGCAGTACTTC
CDR3: CASSSSSSPPSYEQYF

D: TRBD1
V: TRBV19
J: TRBJ2-3
DNA: TGTGCCACACAAGGACAGGGCAGGGACACAGATACGCAGTATTTT
CDR3: CATQGQGRDTDTQYF

D: .
V: TRBV5-5
J: TRBJ1-5
DNA: TGTGCCAGCAGCTTTGGGGCAGGGGCTAGCAATCAGCCCCAGCATTTT
CDR3: CASSFGAGASNQPQHF

D: TRBD1
V: TRBV7-9
J: TRBJ2-1
DNA: TGTGCCAGCAGCTTCAGGGGGTCTCGAAATGAGCAGTTCTTC
CDR3: CASSFRGSRNEQFF

D: .
V: TRBV29-1
J: TRBJ2-2
DNA: TGCAGCGTTGATTGGGCAGGGAACACCGGGGAGCTGTTTTTT
CDR3: CSVDWAGNTGELFF

D: .
V: TRBV28
J: TRBJ1-2
DNA: TGTGCCAGCAGTCTTCTTACCGCAGCGAGCTATGGCTACACCTTC
CDR3: CASSLLTAASYGYTF

D: .
V: TRBV15
J: TRBJ1-4
DNA: TGTGCCACCAGCAGAGAGGCACGCGGAAAACTGTTTTTT
CDR3: CATSREARGKLFF

D: TRBD1
V: TRBV7-2
J: TRBJ1-2
DNA: TGTGCCAGCAGCTCCCCGCCGGGGACAGGGTTTTATGGCTACACCTTC
CDR3: CASSSPPGTGFYGYTF

D: TRBD2
V: TRBV7-9
J: TRBJ2-1
DNA: TGTGCCAGCAGCTTTAATTGGTGGGGGGGTCACGACAATGAGCAGTTCTTC
CDR3: CASSFNWWGGHDNEQFF

D: .
V: TRBV11-2
J: TRBJ2-5
DNA: TGTGCCAGCAGCTTAGGAGTAGGGGGTGACCAAGAGACCCAGTACTTC
CDR3: CASSLGVGGDQETQYF